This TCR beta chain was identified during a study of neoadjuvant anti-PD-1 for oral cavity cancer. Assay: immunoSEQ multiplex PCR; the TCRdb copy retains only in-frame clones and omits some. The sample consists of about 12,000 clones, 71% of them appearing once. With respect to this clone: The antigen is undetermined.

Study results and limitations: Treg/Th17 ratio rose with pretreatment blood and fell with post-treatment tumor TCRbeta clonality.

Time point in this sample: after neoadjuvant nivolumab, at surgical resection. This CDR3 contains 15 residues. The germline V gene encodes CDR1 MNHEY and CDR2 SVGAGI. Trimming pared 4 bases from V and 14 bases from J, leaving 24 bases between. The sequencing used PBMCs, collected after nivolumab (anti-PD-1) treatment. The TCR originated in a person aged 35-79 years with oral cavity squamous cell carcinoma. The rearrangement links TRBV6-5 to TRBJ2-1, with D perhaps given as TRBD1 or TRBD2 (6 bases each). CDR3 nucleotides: TGTGCCAGCAGTTTCGGTTTTCTTGGGGCGAGGGGGGAGTTCTTC. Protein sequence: CASSFGFLGARGEFF.